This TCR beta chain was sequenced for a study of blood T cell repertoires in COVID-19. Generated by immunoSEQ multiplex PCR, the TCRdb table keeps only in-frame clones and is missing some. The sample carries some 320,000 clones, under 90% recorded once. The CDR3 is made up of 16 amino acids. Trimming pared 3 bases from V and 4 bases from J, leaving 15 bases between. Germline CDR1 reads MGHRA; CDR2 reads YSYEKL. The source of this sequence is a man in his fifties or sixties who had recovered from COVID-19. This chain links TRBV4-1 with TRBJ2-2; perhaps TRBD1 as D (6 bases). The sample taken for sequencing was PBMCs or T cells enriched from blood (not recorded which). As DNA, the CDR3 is TGCGCCAGCAGCCATGTTAGCAGGGGAACCACCGGGGAGCTGTTTTTT. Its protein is CASSHVSRGTTGELFF.